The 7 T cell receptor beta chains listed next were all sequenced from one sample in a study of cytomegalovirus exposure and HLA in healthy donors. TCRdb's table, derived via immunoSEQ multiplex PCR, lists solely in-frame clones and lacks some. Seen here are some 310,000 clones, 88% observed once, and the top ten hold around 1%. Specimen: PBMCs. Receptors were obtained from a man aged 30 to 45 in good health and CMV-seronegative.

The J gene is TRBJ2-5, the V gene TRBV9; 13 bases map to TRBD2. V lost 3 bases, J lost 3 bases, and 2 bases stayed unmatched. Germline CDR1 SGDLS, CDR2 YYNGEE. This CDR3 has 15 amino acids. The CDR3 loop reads CASSAGLAGEETQYF. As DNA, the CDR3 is TGTGCCAGCAGCGCCGGACTAGCGGGGGAAGAGACCCAGTACTTC.

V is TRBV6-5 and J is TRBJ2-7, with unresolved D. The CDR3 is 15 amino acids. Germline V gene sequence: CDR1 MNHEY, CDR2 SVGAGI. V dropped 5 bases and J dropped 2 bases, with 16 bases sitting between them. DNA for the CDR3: TGTGCCAGCAGTACCCGAGGCCAGTTTCCCTACGAGCAGTACTTC. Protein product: CASSTRGQFPYEQYF.

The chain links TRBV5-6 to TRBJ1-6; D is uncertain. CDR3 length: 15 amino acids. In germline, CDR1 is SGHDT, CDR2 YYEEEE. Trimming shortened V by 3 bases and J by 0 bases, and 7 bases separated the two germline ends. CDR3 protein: CASSSLSSYNSPLHF. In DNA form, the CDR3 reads TGTGCCAGCAGCTCTCTCAGCTCCTATAATTCACCCCTCCACTTT.

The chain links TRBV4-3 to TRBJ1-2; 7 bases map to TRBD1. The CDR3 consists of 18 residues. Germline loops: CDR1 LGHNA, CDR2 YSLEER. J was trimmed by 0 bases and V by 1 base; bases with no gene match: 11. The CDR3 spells CASSQARGGGKANYGYTF. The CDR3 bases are TGCGCCAGCAGCCAAGCGAGAGGGGGCGGAAAGGCTAACTATGGCTACACCTTC.

The DNA for the CDR3 is TGCAGCGTTTTGGACAGGACCCGCTCTGGGGCCAACGTCCTGACTTTC. Translation: CSVLDRTRSGANVLTF. The V call is TRBV29-1, the J call TRBJ2-6, with 7 bases matching TRBD1. Trimming at V came to 5 bases and at J to 0 bases, leaving 7 bases not matched to a gene. The CDR3 contains 16 residues. Germline-derived CDR1 and CDR2 are SQVTM and ANQGSEA.

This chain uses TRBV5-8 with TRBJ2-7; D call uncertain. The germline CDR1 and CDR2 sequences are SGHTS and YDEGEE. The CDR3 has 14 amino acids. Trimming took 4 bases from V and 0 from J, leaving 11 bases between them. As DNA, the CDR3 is TGTGCCAGCAGCAGCGACGGAAACTCCTACGAGCAGTACTTC. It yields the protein CASSSDGNSYEQYF.

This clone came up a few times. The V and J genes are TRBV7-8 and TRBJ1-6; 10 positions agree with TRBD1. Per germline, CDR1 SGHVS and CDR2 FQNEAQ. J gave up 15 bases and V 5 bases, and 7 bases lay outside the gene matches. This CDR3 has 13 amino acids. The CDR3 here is CASSPGQGGSLHF. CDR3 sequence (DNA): TGTGCCAGCAGCCCAGGACAGGGGGGCAGCCTCCACTTT.